This is a list of T cell receptor beta chains from one sample in a study of blood T cells in healthy people across ages. TCRdb reprocessed the 5' RACE reads via MiXCR and lists one record per CDR3 protein. The sample consists of some 1.6 million distinct CDR3 sequences, roughly 32% of them appearing once. The specimen sequenced was blood. These receptors came from a woman aged 25 to 39 in good health. CDR3s include the opening cysteine and the closing phenylalanine or tryptophan. D genes are given only for firm matches. Clone size is given for some rows only: seen once, a few or many times, or a class if the clone is expanded.

size: few; V: TRBV18; J: TRBJ1-5; D: -; CDR3: CASSPLGSDQPQHF; DNA: TGTGCCAGCTCACCACTGGGGTCCGATCAGCCCCAGCATTTT
size: -; V: TRBV6-2/TRBV6-3; J: TRBJ1-2; D: -; CDR3: CASSRDRTQYYGYTF; DNA: TGTGCCAGCAGCCGCGACAGGACTCAATACTATGGCTACACCTTC
size: few; V: TRBV29-1; J: TRBJ2-1; D: TRBD2; CDR3: CSVEASGFYNEQFF; DNA: TGCAGCGTTGAAGCTAGCGGATTCTACAATGAGCAGTTCTTC
size: -; V: TRBV20-1; J: TRBJ2-3; D: -; CDR3: CSARTTLDTQYF; DNA: TGCAGTGCTCGGACCACCTTAGATACGCAGTATTTT
size: few; V: TRBV7-9; J: TRBJ2-5; D: -; CDR3: CASSLGTPSQETQYF; DNA: TGTGCCAGCAGCTTAGGAACTCCATCCCAAGAGACCCAGTACTTC
size: -; V: TRBV6-1; J: TRBJ1-4; D: -; CDR3: CASSEVYEKLFF; DNA: TGTGCCAGCAGTGAAGTTTATGAAAAACTGTTTTTT
size: -; V: TRBV5-1; J: TRBJ1-5; D: -; CDR3: CASSLGGTNSNQPQHF; DNA: TGCGCCAGCAGCTTGGGGGGCACCAATAGCAATCAGCCCCAGCATTTT
size: many; V: TRBV7-2; J: TRBJ2-3; D: -; CDR3: CASSLTRNTDTQYF; DNA: TGTGCCAGCAGCTTAACACGGAACACAGATACGCAGTATTTT
size: -; V: TRBV9; J: TRBJ2-5; D: -; CDR3: CADSPGAQETQYF; DNA: TGTGCCGACAGCCCGGGGGCACAAGAGACCCAGTACTTC
size: few; V: TRBV9; J: TRBJ2-1; D: TRBD2; CDR3: CASSAYSGGGGNEQFF; DNA: TGTGCCAGCAGCGCCTATAGCGGGGGCGGGGGGAATGAGCAGTTCTTC
size: few; V: TRBV4-1; J: TRBJ1-6; D: TRBD1; CDR3: CASSETGAGQSPLHF; DNA: TGCGCCAGCAGCGAGACAGGGGCTGGTCAATCACCCCTCCACTTT
size: few; V: TRBV6-5; J: TRBJ2-1; D: TRBD2; CDR3: CASRGLAEYNEQFF; DNA: TGTGCCAGCAGAGGACTAGCGGAATACAATGAGCAGTTCTTC
size: few; V: TRBV15; J: TRBJ2-3; D: -; CDR3: CATSRPPTDTQYF; DNA: TGTGCCACCAGCAGACCACCGACAGATACGCAGTATTTT
size: many; V: TRBV7-2; J: TRBJ2-3; D: -; CDR3: CASSLERGLYTQYF; DNA: TGTGCCAGCAGCTTAGAAAGAGGGCTGTATACGCAGTATTTT
size: few; V: TRBV4-1; J: TRBJ1-2; D: -; CDR3: CASSLRVEGHYGYTF; DNA: TGCGCCAGCAGCCTACGCGTTGAGGGCCACTATGGCTACACCTTC
size: -; V: TRBV7-2; J: TRBJ1-4; D: TRBD1; CDR3: CASRWTGGATNEKRFF; DNA: TGTGCCAGCAGGTGGACAGGGGGCGCGACTAATGAAAAACGGTTTTTT
size: -; V: TRBV24-1; J: TRBJ2-5; D: -; CDR3: CATSDLAQGIGETQYF; DNA: TGTGCCACCAGTGATTTGGCACAGGGCATAGGAGAGACCCAGTACTTC
size: many; V: TRBV28; J: TRBJ2-7; D: -; CDR3: CASSTFLLRSLYEQYF; DNA: TGTGCCAGCAGTACCTTCCTCTTGAGGTCTCTCTACGAGCAGTACTTC
size: -; V: TRBV29-1; J: TRBJ1-2; D: -; CDR3: CSATGSDSVNYGYTF; DNA: TGCAGCGCTACCGGGTCCGATTCCGTGAACTATGGCTACACCTTC
size: once; V: TRBV7-2; J: TRBJ1-1; D: -; CDR3: CASSLVRWENTEAFF; DNA: TGTGCCAGCAGCTTAGTCAGATGGGAGAACACTGAAGCTTTCTTT
size: once; V: TRBV12-3/TRBV12-4; J: TRBJ2-7; D: -; CDR3: CASGRGGYEQYF; DNA: TGTGCCAGCGGCAGGGGTGGGTACGAGCAGTACTTC
size: few; V: TRBV5-1; J: TRBJ2-7; D: TRBD1; CDR3: CASRRTGGHEQYF; DNA: TGCGCCAGCAGAAGGACAGGAGGTCACGAGCAGTACTTC
size: few; V: TRBV29-1; J: TRBJ1-1; D: -; CDR3: CSVDKPQGYTEAFF; DNA: TGCAGCGTTGATAAACCGCAGGGTTACACTGAAGCTTTCTTT
size: -; V: TRBV2; J: TRBJ2-7; D: TRBD2; CDR3: CASSPSRGDEQYF; DNA: TGTGCCAGCAGCCCCAGCCGGGGGGACGAGCAGTACTTC
size: few; V: TRBV20-1; J: TRBJ2-1; D: -; CDR3: CSAIPPSASSYNEQFF; DNA: TGCAGTGCTATCCCCCCTAGCGCAAGCTCCTACAATGAGCAGTTCTTC
size: -; V: TRBV28; J: TRBJ2-7; D: -; CDR3: CASSLQDLSYEQYF; DNA: TGTGCCAGCAGTTTACAGGATTTGTCCTACGAGCAGTACTTC
size: few; V: TRBV6-1; J: TRBJ1-5; D: TRBD1; CDR3: CASTSPGQGSYSNQPQHF; DNA: TGTGCCAGCACATCTCCGGGACAGGGATCCTATAGCAATCAGCCCCAGCATTTT
size: -; V: TRBV9; J: TRBJ2-1; D: TRBD2; CDR3: CASSGTGLAVSYNEQFF; DNA: TGTGCCAGCAGCGGGACGGGACTAGCGGTCTCCTACAATGAGCAGTTCTTC
size: -; V: TRBV27; J: TRBJ1-1; D: -; CDR3: CASRFDGEAFF; DNA: TGTGCCAGCCGCTTTGATGGTGAAGCTTTCTTT
size: -; V: TRBV6-1; J: TRBJ2-7; D: -; CDR3: CASSEAQAGTDEQYF; DNA: TGTGCCAGCAGTGAAGCTCAGGCAGGGACTGACGAGCAGTACTTC
size: -; V: TRBV6-5; J: TRBJ2-5; D: -; CDR3: CASSYSAGATYNEQYF; DNA: TGTGCCAGCAGTTACTCGGCGGGGGCCACCTACAATGAGCAGTACTTC
size: -; V: TRBV6-1; J: TRBJ2-7; D: -; CDR3: CASSYGSIYEQYF; DNA: TGTGCCAGCAGTTACGGCAGCATCTACGAGCAGTACTTC
size: few; V: TRBV7-3; J: TRBJ2-3; D: -; CDR3: CASSQGICWDTQYF; DNA: TGTGCCAGCAGCCAAGGGATATGTTGGGATACGCAGTATTTT
size: few; V: TRBV20-1; J: TRBJ2-5; D: TRBD2; CDR3: CSARKTSGGPQTQYF; DNA: TGCAGTGCTAGAAAGACTAGCGGGGGGCCCCAGACCCAGTACTTC
size: few; V: TRBV4-2; J: TRBJ2-7; D: TRBD2; CDR3: CASSHGLAGDYEQYF; DNA: TGTGCCAGCAGCCATGGGCTAGCGGGAGACTACGAGCAGTACTTC
size: -; V: TRBV7-3; J: TRBJ2-3; D: TRBD2; CDR3: CASSSPGLGSDTQYF; DNA: TGTGCCAGCAGCTCACCGGGACTAGGTTCAGATACGCAGTATTTT
size: few; V: TRBV18; J: TRBJ2-5; D: TRBD2; CDR3: CASSRAGPLETQYF; DNA: TGTGCCAGCTCACGAGCGGGACCGTTGGAGACCCAGTACTTC
size: -; V: TRBV19; J: TRBJ2-1; D: TRBD1; CDR3: CAGKDRGYNEQFF; DNA: TGTGCCGGTAAGGACAGGGGGTACAATGAGCAGTTCTTC
size: -; V: TRBV7-2; J: TRBJ2-1; D: -; CDR3: CASSLDWTYNEQFF; DNA: TGTGCCAGCAGCTTAGATTGGACCTACAATGAGCAGTTCTTC
size: -; V: TRBV4-1; J: TRBJ2-5; D: -; CDR3: CASSQGAVSYNEQYF; DNA: TGCGCCAGCAGCCAGGGAGCGGTTAGCTACAATGAGCAGTACTTC
size: -; V: TRBV5-1; J: TRBJ2-3; D: TRBD2; CDR3: CASSLGTSGRDTDTQYF; DNA: TGCGCCAGCAGCTTGGGGACTAGCGGGCGAGACACAGATACGCAGTATTTT
size: -; V: TRBV2; J: TRBJ2-7; D: -; CDR3: CASSRETVQYSEQYF; DNA: TGTGCCAGCAGTAGAGAGACAGTCCAGTACTCGGAGCAGTACTTC
size: many; V: TRBV7-9; J: TRBJ2-6; D: -; CDR3: CASSLNPGANVLTF; DNA: TGTGCCAGCAGCTTAAATCCGGGGGCCAACGTCCTGACTTTC
size: few; V: TRBV5-4; J: TRBJ2-5; D: TRBD2; CDR3: CASSRRLAGGRETQYF; DNA: TGTGCCAGCAGCCGAAGACTAGCGGGGGGGCGCGAGACCCAGTACTTC
size: -; V: TRBV5-1; J: TRBJ2-1; D: -; CDR3: CASSLLAETDEQFF; DNA: TGCGCCAGCAGCTTGTTAGCGGAGACCGATGAGCAGTTCTTC
size: -; V: TRBV5-1; J: TRBJ2-7; D: TRBD1; CDR3: CASSGTGKEQYF; DNA: TGCGCCAGCAGCGGGACAGGGAAGGAGCAGTACTTC
size: -; V: TRBV5-1; J: TRBJ2-2; D: TRBD2; CDR3: CASSLAKRAGVNTGELFF; DNA: TGCGCCAGCAGCTTGGCCAAAAGGGCGGGAGTGAACACCGGGGAGCTGTTTTTT
size: few; V: TRBV25-1; J: TRBJ2-1; D: -; CDR3: CASSKQGAGDEQFF; DNA: TGTGCCAGCAGTAAACAGGGTGCGGGGGATGAGCAGTTCTTC
size: -; V: TRBV3-1; J: TRBJ1-2; D: -; CDR3: CASSQGPSGYTF; DNA: TGTGCCAGCAGCCAAGGTCCATCCGGCTACACCTTC
size: few; V: TRBV20-1; J: TRBJ2-1; D: -; CDR3: CSVRGSGWVNEQFF; DNA: TGCAGTGTTCGGGGGTCAGGGTGGGTTAATGAGCAGTTCTTC
size: few; V: TRBV6-1; J: TRBJ1-2; D: -; CDR3: CASTSQGGRKSPNYGYTF; DNA: TGTGCCAGCACCTCTCAAGGTGGCAGGAAAAGTCCTAACTATGGCTACACCTTC
size: few; V: TRBV5-4; J: TRBJ1-4; D: -; CDR3: CASSLDAGQSNEKLFF; DNA: TGTGCCAGCAGCTTGGATGCGGGACAAAGTAATGAAAAACTGTTTTTT
size: -; V: TRBV27; J: TRBJ2-6; D: TRBD1; CDR3: CAGSRRDRGGSGANVLTF; DNA: TGTGCCGGCAGTCGCCGGGACAGGGGAGGATCTGGGGCCAACGTCCTGACTTTC
size: -; V: TRBV4-2; J: TRBJ2-1; D: -; CDR3: CASSPIGDFPSYNEQFF; DNA: TGTGCCAGCAGCCCCATCGGGGACTTCCCATCCTACAATGAGCAGTTCTTC
size: -; V: TRBV11-2; J: TRBJ2-3; D: TRBD2; CDR3: CASSPGLAGQDTQYF; DNA: TGTGCCAGCAGCCCGGGACTAGCGGGGCAAGATACGCAGTATTTT
size: -; V: TRBV27; J: TRBJ2-3; D: TRBD1; CDR3: CASFLRGQSTDTQYF; DNA: TGTGCCAGCTTCCTCAGGGGGCAAAGCACAGATACGCAGTATTTT
size: few; V: TRBV28; J: TRBJ2-4; D: -; CDR3: CASSHHLAKNIQYF; DNA: TGTGCCAGCAGCCACCATCTAGCCAAAAACATTCAGTACTTC
size: -; V: TRBV5-1; J: TRBJ2-3; D: TRBD2; CDR3: CASRGDSGRRKDTQYF; DNA: TGCGCCAGCAGGGGGGATAGCGGGAGACGAAAGGATACGCAGTATTTT
size: few; V: TRBV6-1; J: TRBJ2-3; D: TRBD1; CDR3: CASAAQDRSTDTQYF; DNA: TGTGCCAGCGCTGCCCAGGACAGGAGCACAGATACGCAGTATTTT
size: few; V: TRBV27; J: TRBJ2-2; D: TRBD2; CDR3: CASSLSSGRVYTGELFF; DNA: TGTGCCAGCAGTTTATCTAGCGGGAGGGTATATACCGGGGAGCTGTTTTTT